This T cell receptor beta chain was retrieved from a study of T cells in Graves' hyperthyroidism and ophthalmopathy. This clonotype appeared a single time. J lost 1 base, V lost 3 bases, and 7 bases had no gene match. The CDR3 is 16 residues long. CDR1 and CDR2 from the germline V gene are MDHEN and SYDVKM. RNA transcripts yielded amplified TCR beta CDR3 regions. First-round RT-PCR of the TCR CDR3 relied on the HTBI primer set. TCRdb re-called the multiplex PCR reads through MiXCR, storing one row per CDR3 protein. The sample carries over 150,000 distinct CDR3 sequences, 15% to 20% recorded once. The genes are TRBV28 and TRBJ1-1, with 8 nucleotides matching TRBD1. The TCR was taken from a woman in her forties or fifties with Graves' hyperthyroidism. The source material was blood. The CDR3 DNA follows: TGTGCCAGCAGTTTGGCTGGACAGGGCAGGAACACTGAAGCTTTCTTT. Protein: CASSLAGQGRNTEAFF.